Shown below are 22 T cell receptor beta chains from a single sample sequenced in a study of blood T cell repertoires in COVID-19. The table came from immunoSEQ multiplex PCR; TCRdb's copy has only in-frame clones and leaves some out. Among fewer than 50,000 clones listed, around nine tenths were seen once. Material for sequencing was peripheral blood. These receptors originate from a human donor in a cohort sampled during active COVID-19.

The J gene is TRBJ1-2, the V gene TRBV28; 7 nucleotides agree with TRBD1. The V gene end was trimmed by 2 bases and the J gene end by 4 bases; junction bases not matched to a gene: 7. Germline V gene sequence: CDR1 MDHEN, CDR2 SYDVKM. This CDR3 contains 15 residues. The CDR3 spells CASSLPRTGGYGYTF. In DNA, the CDR3 is TGTGCCAGCAGTTTACCCCGGACAGGTGGCTATGGCTACACCTTC.

This chain joins TRBV19 and TRBJ1-1, with a weak D call TRBD1 (5 bases). Germline CDR1 is LNHDA and CDR2 is SQIVND (reference sequence). Trimming took off 3 bases at V and 4 bases at J, with 15 bases between the two ends. The CDR3 has 15 residues. CDR3 region: CASSITGRASTEAFF. CDR3 coding DNA: TGTGCCAGTAGTATCACAGGTAGGGCCAGCACTGAAGCTTTCTTT.

The V gene is TRBV24-1, the J gene TRBJ2-1, with a tentative D call TRBD2 (7 bases). Germline CDR1 reads KGHDR; CDR2 reads SFDVKD. The V gene lost 5 bases and the J gene lost 8 bases, with 21 bases spanning the gap. The CDR3 loop spans 16 amino acids. Here the CDR3 DNA reads TGTGCCACCAGTGCCGTAGGGGGGGGGAGGGTAGATGAGCAGTTCTTC. Translation: CATSAVGGGRVDEQFF.

This clone was found once. This rearrangement joins TRBV7-9 to TRBJ1-5; 7 bases are shared with TRBD1. Per the germline V gene, CDR1 is SEHNR and CDR2 is FQNEAQ (reference sequence). This CDR3 region has 15 residues. V lost 5 bases, J lost 0 bases, and 4 bases stayed unmatched. In DNA, the CDR3 is TGTGCCAGCAGCCCGGGACAGCATAGCAATCAGCCCCAGCATTTT. Protein sequence: CASSPGQHSNQPQHF.

The chain combines TRBV6-5 with TRBJ2-3; D is unresolved. V was shortened by 7 bases and J by 7 bases, with 12 bases between the two germline ends. CDR3 size: 12 residues. Germline CDR1 reads MNHEY; CDR2 reads SVGAGI. CDR3: CASNPGPHTQYF. The CDR3, as DNA: TGTGCCAGCAATCCAGGCCCCCATACGCAGTATTTT.

J is TRBJ2-2 and V is TRBV2, with TRBD2 matching over 7 bases. V dropped 2 bases and J dropped 2; count of bases not matched to a gene: 2. This CDR3 is built from 15 residues. CDR1 and CDR2 from the germline V gene are SNHLY and FYNNEI. For the CDR3, the DNA is TGTGCCAGCAGTGAACTAGCGGAAAACACCGGGGAGCTGTTTTTT. Translating gives CASSELAENTGELFF.

The chain combines TRBV10-1 with TRBJ2-5, with D tentatively TRBD2 (6 bases). Trimming shortened V by 0 bases and J by 5 bases, and 16 bases separated the two germline ends. The CDR3 consists of 16 residues. In germline, CDR1 is WNHNN, CDR2 SYGVQD (reference sequence). The CDR3 sequence is CASSESMTAGLETQYF. CDR3 DNA: TGCGCCAGCAGTGAGTCGATGACCGCGGGGTTGGAGACCCAGTACTTC.

The genes are TRBV19 and TRBJ2-7, with D perhaps matching TRBD1 (5 bases). This CDR3 has 13 residues. Germline V lookup: CDR1 LNHDA, CDR2 SQIVND (reference sequence). V gave up 6 bases and J gave up 2 bases, with 11 bases separating them. CDR3 nucleotide sequence: TGTGCCAGTAGAAATGACAGAACCTACGAGCAGTACTTC. This sequence encodes CASRNDRTYEQYF.

The genes are TRBV27 and TRBJ1-2, with TRBD1 as a possible D gene (5 bases). Between the trimmed V and J ends, which lost 6 bases and 9 bases, there was a span of 11 bases. This CDR3 contains 11 residues. Germline V CDR1 and CDR2: MNHEY, SMNVEV (reference sequence). The CDR3 DNA reads as TGTGCCAGCAGCGCAGGGTGGAGCTACACCTTC. Translation: CASSAGWSYTF.

The genes are TRBV2 and TRBJ1-4; the D gene is possibly TRBD1 (5 bases). Trimming pared 1 base from V and 8 bases from J, leaving 14 bases between. The CDR3 has 15 amino acids. Germline V gene data show CDR1 as SNHLY and CDR2 as FYNNEI. DNA of the CDR3: TGTGCCAGCAGTGAAGGGGCAGGGTCCGGAGAAAAACTGTTTTTT. Translated, it gives CASSEGAGSGEKLFF.

This clone appeared a few times. This chain's CDR3 is CASRTRSNQPQHF. The CDR3 DNA sequence: TGTGCCAGCAGAACTAGAAGCAATCAGCCCCAGCATTTT. The chain joins TRBV6-5 to TRBJ1-5; D gene ambiguous. The germline V gene has CDR1 MNHEY and CDR2 SVGAGI. The length of the CDR3 is 13 residues. V lost 6 bases, J lost 1 base, and 7 bases lay in between.

This chain connects TRBV3-1 (or the pseudogene TRBV3-2) to TRBJ1-4; TRBD1 is a possible D gene (6 bases). Trimming left V 4 bases short and J 8 bases short, with 20 bases between. Germline values: CDR1 LGHDT, CDR2 YNNKEL (reference sequence). The CDR3 loop spans 16 amino acids. The CDR3 DNA reads as TGTGCCAGCAGCCCCGGACCGGGGACAAAGGCCGAAAAACTGTTTTTT. It codes for CASSPGPGTKAEKLFF.

The J gene is TRBJ2-1, the V gene TRBV9; 14 nucleotides align to TRBD2. Germline-derived CDR1 and CDR2 are SGDLS and YYNGEE. J was trimmed by 6 bases and V by 3 bases; bases with no gene match: 2. The CDR3 contains 15 residues. The DNA for the CDR3 is TGTGCCAGCAGCGGGGGGACTAGCGGGAGCAATGAGCAGTTCTTC. Translating it yields CASSGGTSGSNEQFF.

This sequence joins TRBV2 and TRBJ2-3; 8 bases are a match to TRBD2. From germline, CDR1 is SNHLY and CDR2 FYNNEI. CDR3 size: 15 residues. Trimming at V came to 6 bases and at J to 0 bases, leaving 5 bases not matched to a gene. The CDR3 reads CASRLLAGSTDTQYF. DNA of the CDR3: TGTGCCAGCAGACTGCTAGCGGGTAGCACAGATACGCAGTATTTT.

The chain links TRBV7-9 to TRBJ1-5; 9 positions agree with TRBD1. J was trimmed by 3 bases and V by 5 bases; bases with no gene match: 8. The CDR3 is 16 residues long. The germline V gene has CDR1 SEHNR and CDR2 FQNEAQ (reference sequence). The CDR3 loop reads CASSIAGTGINQPQHF. Here the CDR3 DNA reads TGTGCCAGCAGCATCGCCGGGACAGGGATCAATCAGCCCCAGCATTTT.

The chain links TRBV12-3 or TRBV12-4 to TRBJ2-7; 7 bases agree with TRBD1. CDR3 length: 13 amino acids. V lost 6 bases, J lost 3 bases, and 5 bases stayed unmatched. The CDR3 coding sequence is TGTGCCAGCAGCCAGGGACAGCTCTACGAGCAGTACTTC. Protein sequence: CASSQGQLYEQYF.

The V call is TRBV5-1, the J call TRBJ1-2; 7 positions agree with TRBD1. The V segment lost 5 bases and the J segment 6 bases; nucleotides outside the gene matches: 10. CDR1 and CDR2 (germline): SGHRS, YFSETQ. The CDR3 is 14 amino acids. The CDR3 region has the DNA TGCGCCAGCAGTTATCTTGACAGGGCAGATGGCTACACCTTC. Protein sequence: CASSYLDRADGYTF. Drawing the rest from reference TRBV5-1 and TRBJ1-2, the complete variable domain is KAGVTQTPRYLIKTRGQQVTLSCSPISGHRSVSWYQQTPGQGLQFLFEYFSETQRNKGNFPGRFSGRQFSNSRSEMNVSTLELGDSALYLCASSYLDRADGYTFGSGTRLTVV.

V and J are TRBV3-1 (or the pseudogene TRBV3-2) and TRBJ2-5; 8 bases align to TRBD1. Per the germline V gene, CDR1 is LGHDT and CDR2 is YNNKEL (reference sequence). This CDR3 spans 15 amino acids. The V and J ends lost 0 bases and 5 bases, in that order; junction bases with no gene match: 5. In DNA form, the CDR3 reads TGTGCCAGCAGCCAAGACAACAGGGGGTGGGAGACCCAGTACTTC. It codes for CASSQDNRGWETQYF.

The chain links TRBV7-3 to TRBJ1-1; TRBD1 aligns across 12 bases. The CDR3 runs 15 residues. With V trimmed by 5 bases and J by 6 bases, 7 bases remained unmatched. Germline CDR1 SGHTA, CDR2 FQGTGA. The CDR3 DNA sequence: TGTGCCAGCAGCAACCCGGGACAGGGGGCCTCTGAAGCTTTCTTT. As protein: CASSNPGQGASEAFF.

This rearrangement joins TRBV2 to TRBJ1-2; TRBD1 is a possible D gene (5 bases). The V end lost 0 bases, the J end lost 4 bases, and 9 bases lay between the germline ends. Per germline, CDR1 SNHLY and CDR2 FYNNEI. The CDR3 has 14 residues. The CDR3 loop reads CASSEAAQGYGYTF. In DNA form, the CDR3 reads TGTGCCAGCAGTGAAGCCGCCCAGGGCTATGGCTACACCTTC.

The rearrangement links TRBV7-9 to TRBJ2-3; D is ambiguous. Deletions cut 1 base from V and 4 bases from J, with 6 bases between. Germline V gives CDR1 SEHNR, CDR2 FQNEAQ (reference sequence). CDR3 length equals 13 residues. In DNA form, the CDR3 reads TGTGCCAGCAGCTTAGTTCAGGCAGATACGCAGTATTTT. Translating gives CASSLVQADTQYF.

This clone was recorded a few times. The V and J genes are TRBV6-5 and TRBJ2-1; a possible D gene is TRBD1 (6 bases). Germline assignment: CDR1 MNHEY and CDR2 SVGAGI. CDR3 size: 14 residues. V was shortened by 5 bases and J by 6 bases, with 14 bases between the two germline ends. CDR3 amino acids: CASSIRTDFNEQFF. In nucleotides, the CDR3 is TGTGCCAGCAGTATCCGGACAGATTTCAATGAGCAGTTCTTC.